These 23 T cell receptor beta chains were all obtained from the same sample, sequenced in a study of cytomegalovirus exposure and HLA in healthy donors. Primers for the PCR totalled 60 Vbeta and 13 Jbeta. Using immunoSEQ multiplex PCR, the repertoire was profiled, and TCRdb retains in-frame clones only, with some absent. The table records about 200,000 clones, around 81% of them present only once. Sequencing was carried out using PBMCs. All receptors come from a man aged 25-45 years in good health and CMV-seronegative.

The chain recombines TRBV5-1 with TRBJ2-2; 11 bases are a match to TRBD2. Germline loops: CDR1 SGHRS, CDR2 YFSETQ. The CDR3 extends over 16 amino acids. V was clipped by 2 bases and J by 3 bases; unmatched bases: 3. The CDR3: CASSFSSGRYTGELFF. The CDR3 DNA is TGCGCCAGCAGCTTTTCTAGCGGGAGGTACACCGGGGAGCTGTTTTTT.

The CDR3 DNA follows: TGTGCCAGCAGTGCATCGACCCGCAGGGGAAATGAGCAGTTCTTC. Protein product: CASSASTRRGNEQFF. The chain couples TRBV25-1 to TRBJ2-1; weak D call: TRBD1 (6 bases). Trimming took off 4 bases at V and 7 bases at J, with 17 bases between the two ends. Looked up from germline, CDR1 is MGHDK and CDR2 is SYGVNS. The CDR3 spans 15 residues.

The chain recombines TRBV5-1 with TRBJ1-1; 9 nucleotides match TRBD1. The CDR3 has 13 amino acids. V was clipped by 3 bases and J by 8 bases; unmatched bases: 5. CDR1 and CDR2 from the germline V gene are SGHRS and YFSETQ. The CDR3 spells CASSSDRGWEAFF. CDR3 nucleotides: TGCGCCAGCAGCTCGGACAGGGGATGGGAAGCTTTCTTT.

The J gene is TRBJ2-1, the V gene TRBV6-1, with TRBD2 as a possible D gene (7 bases). The CDR3 contains 15 residues. Per germline, CDR1 MNHNS and CDR2 SASEGT. Deletions cut 8 bases from V and 9 bases from J, with 23 bases between. The CDR3 loop reads CASVQHAGASGEQFF. DNA of the CDR3: TGTGCCAGCGTTCAACACGCGGGGGCCTCGGGTGAGCAGTTCTTC.

The chain joins TRBV28 to TRBJ2-5; TRBD1 agrees at 8 bases. Trimming cost V 6 bases and J 1 base; bases outside gene matches: 19. Germline loops: CDR1 MDHEN, CDR2 SYDVKM. The CDR3 totals 19 residues. CDR3 sequence (DNA): TGTGCCAGCAGGGGCCACTTTGAGAGGACAGGGCAAGTCCAAGAGACCCAGTACTTC. This sequence encodes CASRGHFERTGQVQETQYF.

The chain has TRBV5-1 and TRBJ2-7; TRBD2 aligns across 11 bases. The V gene end was trimmed by 3 bases and the J gene end by 3 bases; junction bases not matched to a gene: 2. Germline V gene data show CDR1 as SGHRS and CDR2 as YFSETQ. The CDR3 sequence is 14 residues long. The CDR3 reads CASSSGTSGYEQYF. The DNA for the CDR3 is TGCGCCAGCAGCTCCGGGACTAGCGGCTACGAGCAGTACTTC.

V usage is TRBV11-1 and J usage is TRBJ1-1; the match to TRBD1 covers 7 bases. CDR3 length equals 15 residues. V trimming: 0 bases; J trimming: 0 bases; junction bases outside the gene matches: 1. Looked up from germline, CDR1 is SGHAT and CDR2 is FQDESV (reference sequence). In DNA form, the CDR3 reads TGTGCCAGCAGCTTAGCCGGACAGGTGAACACTGAAGCTTTCTTT. Protein: CASSLAGQVNTEAFF.

V and J are TRBV28 and TRBJ1-2; the D gene is possibly TRBD1 (6 bases). The CDR3 is 12 amino acids. Trimming took off 4 bases at V and 3 bases at J, with 6 bases between the two ends. Germline V gene data show CDR1 as MDHEN and CDR2 as SYDVKM. The CDR3 is CASSSGDYGYTF. In DNA form, the CDR3 reads TGTGCCAGCAGTTCAGGGGACTATGGCTACACCTTC.

The V and J genes are TRBV6-1 and TRBJ1-1; D possibly corresponds to TRBD1 (5 bases). Germline CDR1 is MNHNS and CDR2 is SASEGT. Trimming removed 6 bases from V and 2 bases from J, with 16 bases in between. The CDR3 covers 15 residues. In DNA, the CDR3 is TGTGCCAGCAGCTTACTTTGGACAACCAACACTGAAGCTTTCTTT. Translation: CASSLLWTTNTEAFF.

The chain links TRBV7-9 to TRBJ1-1; 9 bases match TRBD1. Germline assignment: CDR1 SEHNR and CDR2 FQNEAQ (reference sequence). V was clipped by 3 bases and J by 11 bases; unmatched bases: 4. This CDR3 comprises 12 residues. The CDR3 reads CASSFDRGNAFF. The CDR3 nucleotides read TGTGCCAGCAGCTTCGACAGGGGGAACGCTTTCTTT. Full variable domain (remainder filled in from reference TRBV7-9 and TRBJ1-1): DTGVSQNPRHKITKRGQNVTFRCDPISEHNRLYWYRQTLGQGPEFLTYFQNEAQLEKSRLLSDRFSAERPKGSFSTLEIQRTEQGDSAMYLCASSFDRGNAFFGQGTRLTVV.

The V and J genes are TRBV5-4 and TRBJ2-7, with D perhaps matching TRBD1 (5 bases). The V and J ends lost 3 bases and 2 bases respectively, with 12 bases between them. The germline V gene encodes CDR1 SGHNT and CDR2 YYREEE (reference sequence). The CDR3 consists of 14 residues. Written as DNA, the CDR3 is TGTGCCAGCAGCTCCGGACACGGACCCTACGAGCAGTACTTC. It yields the protein CASSSGHGPYEQYF.

The chain combines TRBV2 with TRBJ2-1; 9 nucleotides align to TRBD2. Per germline, CDR1 SNHLY and CDR2 FYNNEI. CDR3 size: 15 residues. Losses at the gene ends were 6 bases for V and 6 bases for J; bases not matched to a gene: 9. CDR3 protein: CASRELAGGPNEQFF. The CDR3 bases are TGTGCCAGCAGAGAACTGGCGGGAGGGCCCAATGAGCAGTTCTTC.

This clone was seen only a few times. V is TRBV25-1 and J is TRBJ2-7, with 7 bases identical to TRBD1. This CDR3 spans 15 amino acids. V dropped 4 bases and J dropped 4; count of bases not matched to a gene: 10. Germline-derived CDR1 and CDR2 are MGHDK and SYGVNS. CDR3 loop: CASSGHRDRPYEQYF. CDR3 nucleotide sequence: TGTGCCAGCAGTGGCCACCGGGACAGACCTTACGAGCAGTACTTC.

The rearrangement uses TRBV6-1 and TRBJ1-1; 12 bases are a match to TRBD1. The J segment lost 4 bases and the V segment lost 3 bases, leaving 12 bases of the junction unmatched. Germline-derived CDR1 and CDR2 are MNHNS and SASEGT. The CDR3 covers 18 residues. The chain's CDR3 is CASSENRDRGLKGTEAFF. CDR3 bases: TGTGCCAGCAGTGAGAACCGGGACAGGGGGCTTAAGGGCACTGAAGCTTTCTTT.

The chain recombines TRBV27 with TRBJ1-2, with D perhaps matching TRBD1 (5 bases). Trimming left V 10 bases short and J 5 bases short, with 17 bases between. The CDR3 contains 13 residues. Germline V gives CDR1 MNHEY, CDR2 SMNVEV (reference sequence). CDR3 DNA sequence: TGTGCCACCACCCGTGACAGAACGTATGGCTACACCTTC. Protein: CATTRDRTYGYTF.

The rearrangement uses TRBV5-6 and TRBJ2-5; 8 bases agree with TRBD2. The J call is doubtful: the DNA matches TRBJ2-7 better. CDR3 size: 15 residues. CDR1 and CDR2 from the germline V gene are SGHDT and YYEEEE. CDR3 bases: TGTGCCAGCAGCTCCCCGACTAGCGCCCGCTACGAGCAGTACTTC. Protein product: CASSSPTSARYEQYF.

The chain employs TRBV18 and TRBJ2-7; 7 bases fit TRBD2. J was trimmed by 0 bases and V by 6 bases; bases with no gene match: 5. This CDR3 has 14 amino acids. Per the germline V gene, CDR1 is KGHSH and CDR2 is LQKENI. The CDR3 DNA reads as TGTGCCAGCTCCTGGGGGGGATCCTCCTACGAGCAGTACTTC. As protein: CASSWGGSSYEQYF.

The rearrangement uses TRBV7-3 and TRBJ2-1, with 7 bases that match TRBD1. CDR1 SGHTA and CDR2 FQGTGA come from the germline V gene. This CDR3 is built from 14 residues. V trimming: 6 bases; J trimming: 7 bases; junction bases outside the gene matches: 9. CDR3 in amino acids: CASRPGTASNEQFF. CDR3 nucleotides: TGTGCCAGCAGGCCCGGGACAGCAAGTAATGAGCAGTTCTTC. The variable domain in full, with the rest retrieved from reference TRBV7-3 and TRBJ2-1, is GAGVSQTPSNKVTEKGKYVELRCDPISGHTALYWYRQSLGQGPEFLIYFQGTGAADDSGLPNDRFFAVRPEGSVSTLKIQRTERGDSAVYLCASRPGTASNEQFFGPGTRLTVL.

The rearrangement links TRBV5-6 to TRBJ2-5, with a tentative D call TRBD2 (5 bases). Deletions cut 4 bases from V and 4 bases from J, with 23 bases between. Germline CDR1 and CDR2: SGHDT and YYEEEE. This CDR3 region has 17 residues. The CDR3 reads CASSPYLIRVRGETQYF. CDR3 bases: TGTGCCAGCAGCCCGTATCTTATAAGGGTCCGGGGAGAGACCCAGTACTTC.

The chain recombines TRBV19 with TRBJ2-5, with 10 bases aligning to TRBD1. This CDR3 region has 15 residues. Losses at the gene ends were 6 bases for V and 4 bases for J; bases not matched to a gene: 8. Germline V gene lookup returns CDR1 LNHDA and CDR2 SQIVND (reference sequence). The CDR3 reads CASRTGQGGTETQYF. CDR3 coding DNA: TGTGCCAGTAGAACCGGACAGGGGGGAACAGAGACCCAGTACTTC.

This clone occurred once. The chain is built from TRBV29-1 and TRBJ2-7; 7 nucleotides line up with TRBD1. Looked up from germline, CDR1 is SQVTM and CDR2 is ANQGSEA. V was clipped by 4 bases and J by 4 bases; unmatched bases: 7. CDR3 length: 13 residues. The CDR3 DNA is TGCAGCGTTGCGACAGGGAGATCTTACGAGCAGTACTTC. It encodes CSVATGRSYEQYF.

This chain joins TRBV6-5 and TRBJ1-5, with 10 bases aligning to TRBD1. The junction had 4 bases not matched to a gene; V was cut back by 0 bases and J by 5 bases. The CDR3 totals 16 residues. Germline-derived CDR1 and CDR2 are MNHEY and SVGAGI. The CDR3, as DNA: TGTGCCAGCAGTTACTCGAGGACAGGGGGAGATCAGCCCCAGCATTTT. Translating it yields CASSYSRTGGDQPQHF.

Comments on this clone: One junction end disagrees with the germline gene, perhaps due to a read error. The chain employs TRBV7-9 and TRBJ2-7; perhaps TRBD1 as D (6 bases). The germline CDR1 and CDR2 sequences are SEHNR and FQNEAQ (reference sequence). The CDR3 covers 14 residues. As DNA, the CDR3 is TGTGCCAGCAGCCAAGGACAGACCTCCTCCGAGCAGTACTTC. This codes for CASSQGQTSSEQYF.